The 11 T cell receptor beta chains below were found in one sample sequenced in a study of T cell responses to AZD1222 COVID-19 vaccine. The repertoire was sequenced with immunoSEQ multiplex PCR; TCRdb's copy has only in-frame clones and lacks some. The table records 100,000 to 150,000 clones, just over 90% of them present only once. The source was peripheral blood, collected on day 0 of AZD1222 vaccination. These receptors originate from an adult in good health.

V usage is TRBV29-1 and J usage is TRBJ2-1; D may be TRBD1 (5 bases). V dropped 6 bases and J dropped 15 bases, with 12 bases sitting between them. The CDR3 runs 9 residues. CDR1 SQVTM and CDR2 ANQGSEA come from the germline V gene. CDR3 sequence reads: CSVDGQPFF. The CDR3 bases are TGCAGCGTGGACGGACAACCGTTCTTC.

The CDR3 DNA reads TGTGCCACCAGTAATATGGGGACACTGAACACCGGGGAGCTGTTTTTT. It is translated as CATSNMGTLNTGELFF. J is TRBJ2-2 and V is TRBV24-1; perhaps TRBD1 as D (6 bases). The CDR3 is 16 amino acids. V dropped 6 bases and J dropped 1 base, with 14 bases sitting between them. Germline values: CDR1 KGHDR, CDR2 SFDVKD.

The genes are TRBV3-1 (or the pseudogene TRBV3-2) and TRBJ1-3, with TRBD1 matching 8 bases. CDR1 LGHDT and CDR2 YNNKEL come from the germline V gene (reference sequence). This CDR3 has 15 residues. The J segment lost 5 bases and the V segment lost 4 bases, leaving 7 bases of the junction unmatched. Written as DNA, the CDR3 is TGTGCCAGCAGCCCCGGACAGGGTCTGAGAAACACCATATATTTT. Residues: CASSPGQGLRNTIYF.

V and J are TRBV9 and TRBJ1-6; D uncertain. Trimming removed 0 bases at V and 0 bases at J, with 7 bases between. The CDR3 length is 16 residues. Germline V gives CDR1 SGDLS, CDR2 YYNGEE. Here the CDR3 DNA reads TGTGCCAGCAGCGTAGGGGTGAGCTCCTATAATTCACCCCTCCACTTT. It specifies CASSVGVSSYNSPLHF.

The chain uses TRBV7-2 and TRBJ1-1; 10 bases match TRBD1. The V and J ends lost 5 bases and 10 bases, in that order; junction bases with no gene match: 7. Germline CDR1 SGHTA, CDR2 FQGNSA. The CDR3 is made up of 13 amino acids. CDR3 sequence reads: CASSEDRGRVAFF. The CDR3 DNA sequence: TGTGCCAGCAGCGAAGACAGGGGGCGAGTAGCTTTCTTT.

The chain is built from TRBV5-1 and TRBJ1-6; TRBD1 matches 7 bases. V shed 2 bases and J 8 bases; nucleotides not matched to a gene: 7. The V gene's germline CDR1 is SGHRS and CDR2 YFSETQ. The length of the CDR3 is 15 residues. The CDR3 is CASSFEGQQYSPLHF. The CDR3 nucleotides are TGCGCCAGCAGCTTTGAGGGACAGCAGTATTCACCCCTCCACTTT.

This rearrangement joins TRBV3-1 (or the pseudogene TRBV3-2) to TRBJ2-1; either TRBD1 or TRBD2 may fit D (5 bases each). V was cut by 6 bases and J by 8 bases, with 11 bases left in between. Germline-derived CDR1 and CDR2 are LGHDT and YNNKEL (reference sequence). The length of the CDR3 is 12 residues. CDR3 residues: CASSQGVHEQFF. The DNA of the CDR3 is TGTGCCAGCAGTCAGGGAGTCCATGAGCAGTTCTTC.

The chain joins TRBV5-5 to TRBJ2-7; 8 positions agree with TRBD1. V was clipped by 4 bases and J by 0 bases; unmatched bases: 3. Per the germline V gene, CDR1 is SGHKS and CDR2 is YYEKEE (reference sequence). The CDR3 totals 14 residues. The CDR3 loop is CASSPGTGSYEQYF. The CDR3 nucleotides are TGTGCCAGCAGCCCCGGGACAGGCTCCTACGAGCAGTACTTC.

This clone occurred once. Other nucleotide sequences from this sample produce the same CDR3. This sequence joins TRBV6-6 and TRBJ1-1; no firm D call. Trimming took off 2 bases at V and 1 base at J, with 5 bases between the two ends. The CDR3 covers 13 residues. Germline V gene lookup returns CDR1 MNHNY and CDR2 SVGAGI (reference sequence). The CDR3 spells CASSYPGNTEAFF. DNA of the CDR3: TGTGCCAGCAGTTACCCAGGGAACACTGAAGCTTTCTTT.

The CDR3 region has the DNA TGTGCCACCAGTGATTGGGGAATGACAGATACGCAGTATTTT. The encoded protein is CATSDWGMTDTQYF. V is TRBV24-1 and J is TRBJ2-3; D uncertain. Trimming took off 2 bases at V and 3 bases at J, with 8 bases between the two ends. CDR1 KGHDR and CDR2 SFDVKD come from the germline V gene. There are 14 residues in the CDR3.

The gene calls are TRBV28 and TRBJ2-7; D unresolved. V lost 3 bases and J lost 4, with 13 bases in between. Looked up from germline, CDR1 is MDHEN and CDR2 is SYDVKM. The CDR3 runs to 14 residues. This chain's CDR3 is CASSFKLQVYEQYF. The CDR3 DNA reads as TGTGCCAGCAGTTTTAAGCTCCAGGTATACGAGCAGTACTTC.